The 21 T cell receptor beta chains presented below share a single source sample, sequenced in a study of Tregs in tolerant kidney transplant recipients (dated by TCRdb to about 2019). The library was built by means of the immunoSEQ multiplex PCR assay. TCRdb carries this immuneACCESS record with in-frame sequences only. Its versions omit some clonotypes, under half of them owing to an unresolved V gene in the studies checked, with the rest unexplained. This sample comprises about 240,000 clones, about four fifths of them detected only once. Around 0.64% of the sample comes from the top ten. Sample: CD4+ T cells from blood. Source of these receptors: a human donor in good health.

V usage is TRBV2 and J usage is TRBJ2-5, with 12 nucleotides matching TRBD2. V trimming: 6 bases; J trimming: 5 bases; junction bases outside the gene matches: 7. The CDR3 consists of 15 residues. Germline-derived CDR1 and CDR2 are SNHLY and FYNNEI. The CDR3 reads CASRMTSGRGETQYF. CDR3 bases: TGTGCCAGCAGGATGACTAGCGGGAGAGGCGAGACCCAGTACTTC. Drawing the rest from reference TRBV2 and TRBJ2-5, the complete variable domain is EPEVTQTPSHQVTQMGQEVILRCVPISNHLYFYWYRQILGQKVEFLVSFYNNEISEKSEIFDDQFSVERPDGSNFTLKIRSTKLEDSAMYFCASRMTSGRGETQYFGPGTRLLVL.

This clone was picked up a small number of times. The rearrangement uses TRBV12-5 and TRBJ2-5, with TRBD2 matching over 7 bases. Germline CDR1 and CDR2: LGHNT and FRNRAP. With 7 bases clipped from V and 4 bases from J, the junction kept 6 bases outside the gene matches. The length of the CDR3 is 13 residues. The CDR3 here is CASAGGGAETQYF. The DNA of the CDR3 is TGTGCTAGTGCTGGCGGGGGAGCAGAGACCCAGTACTTC.

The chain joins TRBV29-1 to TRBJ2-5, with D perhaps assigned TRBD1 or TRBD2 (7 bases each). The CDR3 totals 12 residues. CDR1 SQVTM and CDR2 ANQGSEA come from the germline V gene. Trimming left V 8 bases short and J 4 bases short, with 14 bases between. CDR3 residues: CSQGERGETQYF. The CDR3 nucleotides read TGCAGCCAGGGGGAGCGGGGAGAGACCCAGTACTTC.

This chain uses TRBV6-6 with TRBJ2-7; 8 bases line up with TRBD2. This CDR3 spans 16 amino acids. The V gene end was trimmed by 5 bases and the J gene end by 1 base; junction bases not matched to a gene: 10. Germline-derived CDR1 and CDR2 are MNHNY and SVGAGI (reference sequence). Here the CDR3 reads CASSTDTSGASYEQYF. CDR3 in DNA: TGTGCCAGCAGTACCGATACTAGCGGAGCGTCCTACGAGCAGTACTTC.

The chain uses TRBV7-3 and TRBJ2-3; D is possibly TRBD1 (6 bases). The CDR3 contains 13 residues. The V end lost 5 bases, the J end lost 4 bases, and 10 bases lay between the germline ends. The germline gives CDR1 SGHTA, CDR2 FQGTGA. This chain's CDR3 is CASSVDRPDTQYF. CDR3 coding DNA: TGTGCCAGCAGCGTGGACAGACCAGATACGCAGTATTTT.

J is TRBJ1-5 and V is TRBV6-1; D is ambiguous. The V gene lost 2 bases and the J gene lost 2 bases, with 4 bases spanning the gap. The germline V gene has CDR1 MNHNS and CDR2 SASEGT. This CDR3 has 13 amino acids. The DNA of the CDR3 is TGTGCCAGCAGTGAATTTGGCAATCAGCCCCAGCATTTT. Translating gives CASSEFGNQPQHF.

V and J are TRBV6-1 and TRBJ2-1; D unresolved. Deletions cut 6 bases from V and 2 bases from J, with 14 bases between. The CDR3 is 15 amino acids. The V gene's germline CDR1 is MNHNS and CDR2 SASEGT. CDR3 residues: CASSGHPGPYNEQFF. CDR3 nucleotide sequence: TGTGCCAGCAGCGGGCACCCTGGGCCCTACAATGAGCAGTTCTTC.

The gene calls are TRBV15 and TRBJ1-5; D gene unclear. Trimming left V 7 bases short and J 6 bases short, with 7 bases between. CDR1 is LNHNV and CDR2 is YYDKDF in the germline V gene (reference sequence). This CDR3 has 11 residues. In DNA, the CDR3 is TGTGCCACCACGAGGGCTCAGCCCCAGCATTTT. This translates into CATTRAQPQHF.

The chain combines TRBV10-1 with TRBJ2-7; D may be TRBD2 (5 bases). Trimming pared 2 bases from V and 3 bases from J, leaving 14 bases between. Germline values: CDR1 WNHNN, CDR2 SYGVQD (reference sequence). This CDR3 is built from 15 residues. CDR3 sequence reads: CASSEAGVGDYEQYF. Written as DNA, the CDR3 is TGCGCCAGCAGTGAGGCAGGTGTCGGGGACTACGAGCAGTACTTC.

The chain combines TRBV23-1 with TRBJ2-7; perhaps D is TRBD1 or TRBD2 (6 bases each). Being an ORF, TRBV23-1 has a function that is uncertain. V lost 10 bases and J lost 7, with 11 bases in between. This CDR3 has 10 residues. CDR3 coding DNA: TGCGCCACCGGGGGCCGAGAGCAGTACTTC. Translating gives CATGGREQYF.

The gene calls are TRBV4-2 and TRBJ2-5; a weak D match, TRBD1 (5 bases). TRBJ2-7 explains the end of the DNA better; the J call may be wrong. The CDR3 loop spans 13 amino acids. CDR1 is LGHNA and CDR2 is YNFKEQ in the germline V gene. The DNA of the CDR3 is TGTGCCAGCAGCCAAGCGGACAACTACGAGCAGTACTTC. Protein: CASSQADNYEQYF.

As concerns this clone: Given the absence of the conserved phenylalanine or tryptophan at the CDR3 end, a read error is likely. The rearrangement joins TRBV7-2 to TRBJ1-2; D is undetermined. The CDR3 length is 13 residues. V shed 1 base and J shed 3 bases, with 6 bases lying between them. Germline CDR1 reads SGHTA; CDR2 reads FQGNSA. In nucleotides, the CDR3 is TGTGCCAGCAGCTTAGAACGGGACTATGGCTACACCCTC. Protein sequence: CASSLERDYGYTL.

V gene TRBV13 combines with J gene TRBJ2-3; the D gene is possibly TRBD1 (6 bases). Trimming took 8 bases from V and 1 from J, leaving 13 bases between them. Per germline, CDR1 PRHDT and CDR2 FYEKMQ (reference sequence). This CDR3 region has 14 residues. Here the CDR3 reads CASSTGKGTDTQYF. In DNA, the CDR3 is TGTGCCAGCTCGACAGGAAAAGGCACAGATACGCAGTATTTT.

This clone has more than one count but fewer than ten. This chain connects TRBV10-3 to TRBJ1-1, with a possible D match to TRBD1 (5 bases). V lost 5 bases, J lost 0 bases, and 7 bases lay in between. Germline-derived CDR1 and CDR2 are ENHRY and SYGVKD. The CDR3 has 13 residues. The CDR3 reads CAISPGMNTEAFF. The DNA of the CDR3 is TGTGCCATCAGTCCAGGGATGAACACTGAAGCTTTCTTT.

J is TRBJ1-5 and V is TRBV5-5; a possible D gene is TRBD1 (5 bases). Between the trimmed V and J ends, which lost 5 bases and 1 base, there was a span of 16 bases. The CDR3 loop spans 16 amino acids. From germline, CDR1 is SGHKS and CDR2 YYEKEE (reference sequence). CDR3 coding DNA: TGTGCCAGCAGACACTACAGGAATCTGAGCAATCAGCCCCAGCATTTT. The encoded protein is CASRHYRNLSNQPQHF.

CDR3 sequence: CASSHTSYEQYF. In DNA form, the CDR3 reads TGTGCCAGCAGCCACACCTCCTACGAGCAGTACTTC. The V gene is TRBV6-5, the J gene TRBJ2-7; D is unresolved. Trimming removed 6 bases at V and 0 bases at J, with 6 bases between. This CDR3 has 12 amino acids. Germline V gene lookup returns CDR1 MNHEY and CDR2 SVGAGI.

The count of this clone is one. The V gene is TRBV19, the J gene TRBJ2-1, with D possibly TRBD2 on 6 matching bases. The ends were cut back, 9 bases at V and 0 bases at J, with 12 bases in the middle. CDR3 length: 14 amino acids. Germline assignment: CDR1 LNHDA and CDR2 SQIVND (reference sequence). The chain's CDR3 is CASSFGSSYNEQFF. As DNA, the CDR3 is TGTGCCAGCTCTTTCGGGAGCTCCTACAATGAGCAGTTCTTC.

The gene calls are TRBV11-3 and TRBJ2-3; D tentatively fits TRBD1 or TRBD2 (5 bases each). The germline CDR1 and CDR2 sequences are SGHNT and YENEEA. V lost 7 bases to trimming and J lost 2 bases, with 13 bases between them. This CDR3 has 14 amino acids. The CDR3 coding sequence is TGTGCCAGCACCTACGGGACCTACACAGATACGCAGTATTTT. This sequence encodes CASTYGTYTDTQYF.

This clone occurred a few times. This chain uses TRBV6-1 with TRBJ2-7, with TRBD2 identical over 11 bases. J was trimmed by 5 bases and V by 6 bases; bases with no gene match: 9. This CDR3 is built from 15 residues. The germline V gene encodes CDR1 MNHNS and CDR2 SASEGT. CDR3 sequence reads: CASSPKTSGTNEQYF. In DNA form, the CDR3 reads TGTGCCAGCAGCCCGAAGACTAGCGGGACTAACGAGCAGTACTTC.

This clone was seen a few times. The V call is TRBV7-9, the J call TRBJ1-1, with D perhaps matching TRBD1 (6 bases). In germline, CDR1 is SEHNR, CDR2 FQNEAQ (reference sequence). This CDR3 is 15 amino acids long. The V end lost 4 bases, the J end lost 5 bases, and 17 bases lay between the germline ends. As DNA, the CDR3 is TGTGCCAGCAGCTGGGGGCAGGGATCGGGGACTGAAGCTTTCTTT. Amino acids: CASSWGQGSGTEAFF. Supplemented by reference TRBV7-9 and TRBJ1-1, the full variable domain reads DTGVSQNPRHKITKRGQNVTFRCDPISEHNRLYWYRQTLGQGPEFLTYFQNEAQLEKSRLLSDRFSAERPKGSFSTLEIQRTEQGDSAMYLCASSWGQGSGTEAFFGQGTRLTVV.

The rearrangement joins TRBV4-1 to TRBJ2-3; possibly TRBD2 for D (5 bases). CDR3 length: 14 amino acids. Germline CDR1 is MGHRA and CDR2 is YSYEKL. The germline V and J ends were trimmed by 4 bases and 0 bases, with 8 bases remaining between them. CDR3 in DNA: TGCGCCAGCAGCCCACGCGGGAGCACAGATACGCAGTATTTT. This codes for CASSPRGSTDTQYF.